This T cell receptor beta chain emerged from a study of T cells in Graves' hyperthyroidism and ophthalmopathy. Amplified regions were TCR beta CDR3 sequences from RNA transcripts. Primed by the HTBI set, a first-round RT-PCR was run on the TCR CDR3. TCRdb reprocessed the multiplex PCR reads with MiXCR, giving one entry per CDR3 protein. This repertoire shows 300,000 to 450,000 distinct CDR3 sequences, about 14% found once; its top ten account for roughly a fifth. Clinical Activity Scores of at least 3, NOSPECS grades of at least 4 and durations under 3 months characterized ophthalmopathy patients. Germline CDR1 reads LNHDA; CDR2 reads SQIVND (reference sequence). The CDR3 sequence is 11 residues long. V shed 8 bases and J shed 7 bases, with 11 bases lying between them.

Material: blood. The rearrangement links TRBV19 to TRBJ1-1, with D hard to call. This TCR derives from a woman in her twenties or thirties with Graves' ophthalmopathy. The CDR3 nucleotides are TGTGCCAGTCGTGGGGTTATTGAAGCTTTCTTT. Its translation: CASRGVIEAFF.